One TCR beta chain is described in this entry. No antigen is known for it. Germline CDR1 is LGHDT and CDR2 is YNNKEL (reference sequence). V gave up 0 bases and J gave up 6 bases; unmatched junction bases: 3. The CDR3 has 15 residues. This record comes from a study of quantifying T cell responses using KT2 cells. Study information: TCR alpha and beta constant-region primers primed reverse transcription of RNA. Study-wide results and caveats: KT2 clone alpha and beta sequence counts scaled linearly with input KT2 cell number.

The cDNA 3' end received a ligated oligonucleotide with a UMI. The first PCR ran 3 to 5 cycles with an equimolar RC1.1 and RC1.2 beta primer mix. From the second PCR onward, TCR alpha and beta chains were processed separately. MiXCR, applied by TCRdb to the UMI-ligation and nested PCR reads, yields one record per CDR3 protein. The data show 39,000 or so distinct CDR3 sequences, approximately 15% seen once. The sample is PBMC spiked with counted cells of clone KT2. A range of KT2-to-PBMC ratios was made using fixed PBMC numbers. This chain links TRBV3-1 with TRBJ1-5; 9 nucleotides agree with TRBD1. The receptor was isolated from a human donor. Sequenced material: PBMCs spiked with cells of the T cell clone KT2. CDR3 in DNA: TGTGCCAGCAGCCAAGATGGGACAGGGAGTCAGCCCCAGCATTTT. It encodes CASSQDGTGSQPQHF.